The rows below give T cell receptor beta chains drawn from one sample of a study of PD-1 blockade in classical Hodgkin lymphoma. Sequencing was performed with immunoSEQ multiplex PCR; in TCRdb, only in-frame clones are kept and a portion is missing. The data show tens of thousands of clones, roughly four fifths seen once. The sample here was peripheral blood mononuclear cells (PBMCs), taken before the second cycle of nivolumab. The receptors originated from a human donor with classical Hodgkin lymphoma. The CDR3 runs from the conserved cysteine through the conserved F or W. D genes are given only for firm matches. The size entry is marked missing in some rows and otherwise reads once, few, many or a size class.

CDR3aa	CDR3nt	v_gene	j_gene	d_gene	abundance
CASSHAQGGRGYTF	TGCGCCAGCAGCCATGCACAGGGGGGACGTGGCTACACCTTC	TRBV4-3	TRBJ1-2	TRBD1	.
CASSHRTGRPLHF	TGCGCCAGCAGCCATCGGACAGGGAGGCCCCTCCACTTT	TRBV5-4	TRBJ1-6	TRBD1	.
CASSLGRQGETQYF	TGTGCCAGCAGCTTGGGAAGGCAAGGGGAGACCCAGTACTTC	TRBV5-5	TRBJ2-5	.	.
CASSPQQGQDTEAFF	TGTGCCAGCTCACCTCAACAGGGACAAGACACTGAAGCTTTCTTT	TRBV18	TRBJ1-1	.	.
CASSQGILLDGNYGYTF	TGCGCCAGCAGCCAAGGAATTCTCCTGGACGGAAACTATGGCTACACCTTC	TRBV4-3	TRBJ1-2	.	.
CASSLKADDYNEQFF	TGTGCCAGCAGCTTAAAGGCAGATGATTACAATGAGCAGTTCTTC	TRBV7-3	TRBJ2-1	.	once
CASSEGSSGSTDTQYF	TGTGCCAGCAGTGAAGGTAGTAGCGGGTCCACAGATACGCAGTATTTT	TRBV6-4	TRBJ2-3	TRBD2	few
CAIRDSSLYGYTF	TGTGCCATCAGGGACAGCAGCTTATATGGCTACACCTTC	TRBV10-3	TRBJ1-2	.	few
CASSLGTGAAGEQFF	TGTGCCAGCAGCTTAGGGACAGGGGCCGCGGGGGAGCAGTTCTTC	TRBV7-6	TRBJ2-1	TRBD1	.
CASSPGRGSGNTIYF	TGTGCCAGCAGCCCCGGACGGGGCTCTGGAAACACCATATATTTT	TRBV11-3	TRBJ1-3	.	.
CASSQGSGNNSPLHF	TGTGCCAGCAGCCAAGGTTCAGGGAATAATTCACCCCTCCACTTT	TRBV4-2	TRBJ1-6	.	few
CASSDLQYYEQYF	TGTGCCAGCAGTGATCTACAGTACTACGAGCAGTACTTC	TRBV2	TRBJ2-7	.	.
CASSQAGGGASTGELFF	TGTGCCAGCAGCCAAGCCGGCGGGGGGGCTAGCACCGGGGAGCTGTTTTTT	TRBV4-2	TRBJ2-2	TRBD2	.
CASSQDRGLAGGEETQYF	TGCGCCAGCAGCCAAGATAGGGGACTAGCGGGGGGGGAAGAGACCCAGTACTTC	TRBV4-3	TRBJ2-5	TRBD2	once
CASSKVRGFTEAFF	TGTGCCAGCAGCAAAGTCAGGGGCTTCACTGAAGCTTTCTTT	TRBV21-1	TRBJ1-1	.	.
CASSEARSRNWQPQHF	TGTGCCAGCAGTGAAGCGAGGTCCAGGAACTGGCAGCCCCAGCATTTT	TRBV6-1	TRBJ1-5	.	.
CASSLAALRSYNEQFF	TGTGCCAGCAGCTTAGCGGCCCTTCGCTCCTACAATGAGCAGTTCTTC	TRBV11-1	TRBJ2-1	.	few
CASRLDLGSYEQYF	TGTGCCAGCAGATTGGACCTTGGCAGCTACGAGCAGTACTTC	TRBV5-8	TRBJ2-7	.	.
CASSQDYRESNQPQHF	TGCGCCAGCAGCCAAGATTACAGGGAGTCCAATCAGCCCCAGCATTTT	TRBV4-1	TRBJ1-5	.	.
CASSLRQRNTEAFF	TGTGCCAGCAGTTTAAGGCAGAGGAACACTGAAGCTTTCTTT	TRBV28	TRBJ1-1	.	.
CASGEGGAYEQYF	TGTGCCAGCGGGGAAGGGGGGGCCTACGAGCAGTACTTC	TRBV10-3	TRBJ2-7	.	.
CASSYSRATNTEAFF	TGTGCCAGCAGTTACTCGAGGGCGACAAACACTGAAGCTTTCTTT	TRBV6-5	TRBJ1-1	.	.
CASSLGGGPETQYF	TGTGCCAGCAGCTTAGGCGGGGGCCCAGAGACCCAGTACTTC	TRBV7-8	TRBJ2-5	.	.
CASSQELSANTGELFF	TGCGCCAGCAGCCAAGAATTGTCCGCGAACACCGGGGAGCTGTTTTTT	TRBV4-3	TRBJ2-2	.	.
CASSFSSGGAVEQFF	TGTGCCAGCAGCTTTTCTAGCGGGGGGGCCGTTGAGCAGTTCTTC	TRBV7-2	TRBJ2-1	TRBD2	once
CASNLGVRSSGNTIYF	TGTGCCAGCAACCTGGGGGTCCGGAGCTCTGGAAACACCATATATTTT	TRBV11-2	TRBJ1-3	.	.
CASSIGGRYDEQYF	TGTGCCAGTAGTATTGGGGGACGGTACGACGAGCAGTACTTC	TRBV19	TRBJ2-7	.	.
CASSGGDTRGNTIYF	TGTGCCAGCAGTGGGGGGGACACCCGAGGAAACACCATATATTTT	TRBV6-1	TRBJ1-3	.	medium-sized
CASSVADSLSYEQYF	TGTGCCAGCAGCGTAGCCGACAGCCTCTCCTACGAGCAGTACTTC	TRBV9	TRBJ2-7	.	.
CASSEDRRKGYTF	TGTGCCAGCAGTGAAGACCGGCGGAAGGGCTACACCTTC	TRBV6-1	TRBJ1-2	.	few
CASSFSGTGGLGYGYTF	TGTGCCAGCAGCTTCTCTGGGACAGGGGGCTTGGGCTATGGCTACACCTTC	TRBV7-9	TRBJ1-2	TRBD1	.
CASDRSSGKETQYF	TGTGCCAGCGATCGGAGTAGCGGAAAAGAGACCCAGTACTTC	TRBV2	TRBJ2-5	.	.
CASSLERPSGGASKETQYF	TGTGCCAGCAGCTTAGAAAGGCCTAGCGGGGGGGCCAGTAAAGAGACCCAGTACTTC	TRBV11-2	TRBJ2-5	TRBD2	.
CASSFQGYTDTQYF	TGTGCCAGCAGTTTTCAAGGGTACACAGATACGCAGTATTTT	TRBV27	TRBJ2-3	.	.
CAIQGEAGNTIYF	TGTGCCATCCAGGGGGAAGCTGGAAACACCATATATTTT	TRBV10-3	TRBJ1-3	TRBD1	.
CASSQDDSRQTYNEQFF	TGCGCCAGCAGCCAAGATGATAGTCGACAGACCTACAATGAGCAGTTCTTC	TRBV4-3	TRBJ2-1	.	few
CASSLLAGGNSPLHF	TGTGCCAGCAGCTTGCTGGCAGGGGGCAATTCACCCCTCCACTTT	TRBV7-2	TRBJ1-6	TRBD1	.
CASSNLRFLDRTNTEAFF	TGTGCCAGCAGCAATCTCCGATTTTTGGACAGGACGAACACTGAAGCTTTCTTT	TRBV21-1	TRBJ1-1	.	.
CASSIRGPVTEAFF	TGTGCCAGTAGTATCCGGGGACCCGTCACTGAAGCTTTCTTT	TRBV19	TRBJ1-1	.	few
CASSLDLGSSEAFF	TGTGCCAGCAGCTTAGATCTGGGCAGTAGTGAAGCTTTCTTT	TRBV7-2	TRBJ1-1	.	.
CASSLRDHPYEQYF	TGTGCCAGCAGCCTACGGGACCACCCCTACGAGCAGTACTTC	TRBV6-5	TRBJ2-7	.	.
CATRTGTGGYEQYF	TGTGCCACCAGAACCGGGACAGGGGGCTACGAGCAGTACTTC	TRBV6-5	TRBJ2-7	TRBD1	.
CASSPWGQGVAKNIQYF	TGCGCCAGCAGCCCCTGGGGACAGGGAGTTGCCAAAAACATTCAGTACTTC	TRBV4-3	TRBJ2-4	TRBD1	.
CASCRAGPNPGEQYF	TGTGCCAGCTGCCGAGCAGGGCCCAATCCAGGCGAGCAGTACTTC	TRBV6-1	TRBJ2-7	.	.
CASSQEGTSGEQFF	TGTGCCAGCAGCCAAGAGGGGACTAGCGGGGAGCAGTTCTTC	TRBV4-2	TRBJ2-1	TRBD2	.
CATSFGGGGYEQFF	TGTGCCACCAGCTTCGGGGGGGGCGGCTATGAGCAGTTCTTC	TRBV15	TRBJ2-1	TRBD2	.